This TCR beta chain came from a study of blood T cell repertoires in COVID-19. Study-level background: The study drew acute and convalescent COVID-19 samples from the United States, Italy and Spain.

V was clipped by 3 bases and J by 8 bases, with 10 bases between them. The CDR3 has 13 residues. Germline CDR1 is MNHEY and CDR2 is SMNVEV (reference sequence). In the original workflow: Counts of nucleated cells, estimated from reference gene primer amplification, were obtained. The repertoire was sequenced with immunoSEQ multiplex PCR; TCRdb's copy has only in-frame clones and lacks some. The D gene and trimming were derived from the DNA, and the V and J assignments and clone size from that table. This sample has 35,000 or so clones, with more than 80% found just once. Sequenced material: peripheral blood. The TCR was taken from a human donor in a cohort sampled during active or convalescent COVID-19. The donor label of this sample is uncertain. V gene TRBV27 combines with J gene TRBJ1-4; no firm D call. The CDR3 loop is CASSLGPWEKLFF. CDR3 bases: TGTGCCAGCAGTTTGGGCCCATGGGAAAAACTGTTTTTT.